The clone carrying this TCR beta chain was counted only a few times. CDR3 length: 16 residues. Germline V CDR1 and CDR2: SGHTA, FQGTGA. V was trimmed by 5 bases and J by 2 bases, leaving 19 bases between them. This sample was included in a study of shared clonotypes between healthy human individuals. Overall study: The composition of the donors was two women and a few men aged 18 to 49.

The unsorted PBMC replicate PCRs were performed with about 300 ng DNA, around 29,000 T cell genomes. Libraries were prepared by immunoSEQ multiplex PCR; TCRdb keeps only in-frame clonotypes and omits some of them. This sample has 400,000 to 550,000 clones; roughly 85% occur once, and the top ten carry 9.5% to 15%. The rearrangement joins TRBV7-3 to TRBJ2-7; D might be TRBD2 (6 bases). Sequenced: PBMCs. This receptor was taken from a middle-aged woman in good health. Some clones in this sample may be carry-over from other donors' samples. CDR3 DNA: TGTGCCAGCAGCCCGGTCTCCCGGGACTTCACCTACGAGCAGTACTTC. It yields the protein CASSPVSRDFTYEQYF.